The 31 T cell receptor beta chains given below trace back to one sample, sequenced in a study of T-cell memory formation after mild COVID-19. Using its own MiXCR run on the 5' RACE reads, TCRdb lists one record per CDR3 protein. The repertoire holds about 560,000 distinct CDR3 sequences, with approximately 15% as singletons. The sequenced material came from PBMCs or a T cell subset sorted from them (not recorded which). These receptors all come from an adult woman who had mild COVID-19 (a few samples of this study predate the infection). Cell type and time point are not known.

This clonotype occurred once. This sequence joins TRBV30 and TRBJ2-7; perhaps TRBD1 as D (6 bases). Trimming shortened V by 4 bases and J by 2 bases, and 15 bases separated the two germline ends. The CDR3 is made up of 14 amino acids. Germline V gene sequence: CDR1 GTSNPN, CDR2 SVGIG (reference sequence). The chain's CDR3 is CAWIQTGLTYEQYF. CDR3 DNA: TGTGCCTGGATCCAGACAGGTCTAACCTACGAGCAGTACTTC.

This rearrangement joins TRBV30 to TRBJ2-1; 10 bases align to TRBD2. CDR3 length: 16 residues. CDR1 and CDR2 from the germline V gene are GTSNPN and SVGIG (reference sequence). After removal of 0 bases from V and 4 bases from J, the junction contained 6 bases not matched to a gene. The CDR3, as DNA: TGTGCCTGGAGTGTACGGGGGACTAGCGAGTACAATGAGCAGTTCTTC. It translates to CAWSVRGTSEYNEQFF.

The sample holds many counts of this clonotype. The V and J genes are TRBV12-3 or TRBV12-4 and TRBJ2-7; D may be TRBD1 (6 bases). The ends were cut back, 5 bases at V and 2 bases at J, with 19 bases in the middle. The CDR3 loop spans 16 amino acids. The chain's CDR3 is CASSPGTTVPPYEQYF. The CDR3 DNA reads as TGTGCCAGCAGTCCTGGGACAACTGTCCCCCCCTACGAGCAGTACTTC.

This clonotype has more than one count but fewer than ten. The chain couples TRBV27 to TRBJ2-7; 7 bases align to TRBD1. The CDR3 is 11 residues long. V lost 8 bases to trimming and J lost 10 bases; unmatched junction nucleotides: 8. Germline lookup yields CDR1 MNHEY and CDR2 SMNVEV (reference sequence). This chain's CDR3 is CASGRDREQYF. CDR3 sequence (DNA): TGTGCCAGCGGAAGAGACAGGGAACAGTACTTC.

The chain couples TRBV21-1 to TRBJ2-6; the D call in the table, TRBD1, was not verified against the DNA. TRBV21-1 is a pseudogene. The CDR3 has 17 amino acids. The DNA of the CDR3 is TGTGCCAGCAGCACAGGGACGGGACCATCTGGGGCCAACGTCCTGACTTTC. This codes for CASSTGTGPSGANVLTF.

The chain employs TRBV30 and TRBJ1-1; possibly TRBD1 for D (5 bases). The germline V and J ends were trimmed by 0 bases and 4 bases, with 15 bases remaining between them. The CDR3 is made up of 15 amino acids. Germline V CDR1 and CDR2: GTSNPN, SVGIG (reference sequence). The CDR3 DNA reads TGTGCCTGGAGTGTATTAGCGGCAGGGTTCACTGAAGCTTTCTTT. Amino acids: CAWSVLAAGFTEAFF.

The rearrangement links TRBV4-1 to TRBJ1-1; D gene uncertain. The CDR3 spans 14 residues. Germline CDR1 MGHRA, CDR2 YSYEKL. The V end was cut by 0 bases, the J end by 4 bases, with 9 bases between. The CDR3 loop is CASSQDAGFTEAFF. The CDR3 DNA reads as TGCGCCAGCAGCCAAGACGCCGGGTTCACTGAAGCTTTCTTT.

This clonotype has a handful of counts. CDR3 sequence reads: CASSYPRGAGASEQYF. The CDR3 nucleotides read TGTGCCAGCAGTTACCCCCGGGGAGCGGGAGCCAGCGAGCAGTACTTC. The chain recombines TRBV6-2 or TRBV6-3 with TRBJ2-7; 8 bases are a match to TRBD2. This CDR3 contains 16 residues. CDR1 is MNHEY, CDR2 SVGEGT, per germline. V shed 2 bases, J shed 6 bases, and the junction held 12 bases outside the gene matches.

A few counts support this clonotype. CDR3 region: CASSQGQSEAFF. CDR3 in DNA: TGTGCCAGCAGCCAAGGACAGAGTGAAGCTTTCTTT. V and J are TRBV3-1 and TRBJ1-1, with a possible D match to TRBD1 (5 bases). The CDR3 sequence is 12 residues long. Germline CDR1 reads LGHDT; CDR2 reads YNNKEL (reference sequence). Trimming left V 1 base short and J 7 bases short, with 7 bases between.

The genes are TRBV24-1 and TRBJ2-4, with TRBD1 matching 7 bases. Per the germline V gene, CDR1 is KGHDR and CDR2 is SFDVKD. The CDR3 runs to 13 residues. V gave up 6 bases and J gave up 8 bases; unmatched junction bases: 6. CDR3 sequence reads: CATSPRGYDIQYF. The CDR3 DNA reads TGTGCCACCAGTCCCAGGGGGTACGACATTCAGTACTTC.

In this sample, this clonotype turned up once. The V gene is TRBV5-1, the J gene TRBJ2-3; the match to TRBD1 covers 9 bases. Per the germline V gene, CDR1 is SGHRS and CDR2 is YFSETQ. The CDR3 is 13 amino acids. V was clipped by 10 bases and J by 0 bases; unmatched bases: 3. The CDR3 region has the DNA TGCGCCGGTGGGACAGGGAGCACAGATACGCAGTATTTT. This translates into CAGGTGSTDTQYF.

This chain connects TRBV19 to TRBJ2-1, with unresolved D. The CDR3 is 15 residues long. V was shortened by 5 bases and J by 1 base, with 12 bases between the two germline ends. Germline lookup yields CDR1 LNHDA and CDR2 SQIVND (reference sequence). CDR3: CASSGQSLSYNEQFF. The CDR3 DNA is TGTGCCAGTAGTGGGCAGAGCCTGTCCTACAATGAGCAGTTCTTC.

The genes are TRBV3-1 and TRBJ1-1; maybe TRBD1 (5 bases). The CDR3 sequence is 14 residues long. V dropped 6 bases and J dropped 0 bases, with 11 bases sitting between them. Germline lookup yields CDR1 LGHDT and CDR2 YNNKEL (reference sequence). The CDR3 region is CASRNPGLNTEAFF. CDR3 bases: TGTGCCAGCAGAAACCCGGGACTGAACACTGAAGCTTTCTTT. Complete variable domain (other parts from reference TRBV3-1 and TRBJ1-1): DTAVSQTPKYLVTQMGNDKSIKCEQNLGHDTMYWYKQDSKKFLKIMFSYNNKELIINETVPNRFSPKSPDKAHLNLHINSLELGDSAVYFCASRNPGLNTEAFFGQGTRLTVV.

V and J are TRBV28 and TRBJ2-7; D perhaps matches TRBD1 (6 bases). Germline V lookup: CDR1 MDHEN, CDR2 SYDVKM. The CDR3 consists of 11 residues. The V and J ends lost 3 bases and 8 bases respectively, with 8 bases between them. Here the CDR3 reads CASSFGGQQYF. The CDR3, as DNA: TGTGCCAGCAGTTTTGGGGGCCAGCAGTACTTC.

The table lists this clonotype with many counts. The chain links TRBV12-3 or TRBV12-4 to TRBJ1-3; 10 bases fit TRBD1. This CDR3 comprises 16 residues. V gave up 6 bases and J gave up 3 bases; unmatched junction bases: 8. CDR3 in DNA: TGTGCCAGCAGAAGACAGGGGGCTATGGTTGGAAACACCATATATTTT. Translation: CASRRQGAMVGNTIYF.

This chain's CDR3 is CASSQEEETQYF. In DNA, the CDR3 is TGTGCCAGCAGCCAAGAGGAGGAGACCCAGTACTTC. V usage is TRBV14 and J usage is TRBJ2-5; no firm D call. Trimming pared 0 bases from V and 5 bases from J, leaving 4 bases between. CDR1 is SGHDN and CDR2 is FVKESK in the germline V gene. The CDR3 sequence is 12 residues long.

This clonotype was seen at least ten times. The V and J genes are TRBV12-3 or TRBV12-4 and TRBJ1-4; maybe TRBD1 (6 bases). Trimming took off 7 bases at V and 8 bases at J, with 23 bases between the two ends. This CDR3 spans 16 amino acids. The CDR3 loop is CASTLSRGTSTEKLFF. CDR3 coding DNA: TGTGCCAGCACCCTAAGCAGGGGAACCTCAACCGAAAAACTGTTTTTT.

This chain uses TRBV9 with TRBJ1-6; maybe TRBD1 (6 bases). This CDR3 has 16 amino acids. The germline V gene has CDR1 SGDLS and CDR2 YYNGEE. Trimming took off 3 bases at V and 8 bases at J, with 18 bases between the two ends. DNA for the CDR3: TGTGCCAGCAGCGCTGAACAGGGCCCGAACGATTCACCCCTCCACTTT. Protein: CASSAEQGPNDSPLHF.

This clonotype was counted many times. The rearrangement joins TRBV5-1 to TRBJ2-7; D unresolved. Germline V CDR1 and CDR2: SGHRS, YFSETQ. CDR3 length: 14 residues. V was trimmed by 2 bases and J by 3 bases, leaving 12 bases between them. The CDR3 spells CASSLSQEGYEQYF. Here the CDR3 DNA reads TGCGCCAGCAGCTTATCGCAGGAAGGCTACGAGCAGTACTTC.

This sequence joins TRBV2 and TRBJ2-1, with 10 bases lining up with TRBD2. The J segment lost 10 bases and the V segment lost 2 bases, leaving 8 bases of the junction unmatched. The germline gives CDR1 SNHLY, CDR2 FYNNEI. The CDR3 runs to 15 residues. As DNA, the CDR3 is TGTGCCAGCAGTGAACAGCGGGGGGGCCTCTGGGAGCAGTTCTTC. The encoded protein is CASSEQRGGLWEQFF.

This chain uses TRBV11-2 with TRBJ2-7, with TRBD1 matching over 8 bases. This CDR3 has 12 amino acids. Germline-derived CDR1 and CDR2 are SGHAT and FQNNGV. V lost 5 bases, J lost 11 bases, and 8 bases stayed unmatched. The DNA for the CDR3 is TGTGCCAGCAGCCAAGACAGGGGTCACAAGTACTTC. It specifies CASSQDRGHKYF.

The genes are TRBV7-9 and TRBJ1-5; D is unclear. Germline V lookup: CDR1 SEHNR, CDR2 FQNEAQ (reference sequence). The CDR3 consists of 12 residues. V was clipped by 2 bases and J by 11 bases, with 10 bases between them. The chain's CDR3 is CASSLTSGAQHF. In DNA, the CDR3 is TGTGCCAGCAGCTTAACGTCGGGTGCCCAGCATTTT. Full variable domain (outside the CDR3, taken from reference TRBV7-9 and TRBJ1-5): DTGVSQNPRHKITKRGQNVTFRCDPISEHNRLYWYRQTLGQGPEFLTYFQNEAQLEKSRLLSDRFSAERPKGSFSTLEIQRTEQGDSAMYLCASSLTSGAQHFGDGTRLSIL.

The chain has TRBV20-1 and TRBJ1-2, with 10 bases that match TRBD1. From germline, CDR1 is DFQATT and CDR2 SNEGSKA (reference sequence). Trimming removed 2 bases from V and 4 bases from J; junction bases left unmatched: 4. The CDR3 sequence is 14 residues long. In DNA, the CDR3 is TGCAGTGCTAGACCCCGGACAGGGGGCTATGGCTACACCTTC. Translating gives CSARPRTGGYGYTF.

This clonotype was recorded a few times. The CDR3 here is CASSLGSGGGRGEQYF. Here the CDR3 DNA reads TGTGCCAGCAGTTTAGGGAGCGGGGGAGGCCGAGGAGAGCAGTACTTC. The chain couples TRBV12-3 or TRBV12-4 to TRBJ2-7; the match to TRBD2 covers 8 bases. V shed 1 base, J shed 7 bases, and the junction held 12 bases outside the gene matches. The CDR3 runs to 16 residues.

The chain carries TRBV6-6 and TRBJ2-7; perhaps TRBD1 as D (5 bases). V lost 5 bases and J lost 3, with 17 bases in between. The CDR3 totals 15 residues. Germline CDR1 and CDR2: MNHNY and SVGAGI (reference sequence). The CDR3 reads CASSPGHENLYEQYF. CDR3 DNA: TGTGCCAGCAGTCCCGGACACGAAAACCTCTACGAGCAGTACTTC.

V gene TRBV7-7 combines with J gene TRBJ1-2, with D hard to call. The germline CDR1 and CDR2 sequences are SSHAT and FNYEAQ (reference sequence). The CDR3 loop spans 19 amino acids. Trimming took 1 base from V and 0 from J, leaving 21 bases between them. This CDR3 is CASSLVVRAPAVPNYGYTF. CDR3 nucleotides: TGTGCCAGCAGCTTAGTAGTTCGGGCCCCTGCGGTACCTAACTATGGCTACACCTTC.

V gene TRBV6-5 combines with J gene TRBJ2-5; 7 bases map to TRBD2. The ends lost 7 bases at V and 5 bases at J; junction bases unmatched: 13. The CDR3 runs 15 residues. Germline lookup yields CDR1 MNHEY and CDR2 SVGAGI. The CDR3 DNA sequence: TGTGCCAGCACTACTACTGGACTAGGTGGGGAGACCCAGTACTTC. This codes for CASTTTGLGGETQYF.

V gene TRBV18 combines with J gene TRBJ2-5, with D possibly TRBD2 on 6 matching bases. This CDR3 is built from 14 residues. V gave up 3 bases and J gave up 2 bases, with 10 bases separating them. Germline CDR1 reads KGHSH; CDR2 reads LQKENI. This CDR3 reads CASSPWEAQETQYF. The DNA of the CDR3 is TGTGCCAGCTCACCCTGGGAGGCTCAAGAGACCCAGTACTTC.

The chain carries TRBV15 and TRBJ2-3; 13 nucleotides align to TRBD2. Germline V gene sequence: CDR1 LNHNV, CDR2 YYDKDF (reference sequence). The CDR3 is made up of 20 amino acids. V dropped 0 bases and J dropped 5; count of bases not matched to a gene: 14. CDR3 loop: CATSRDRSGLAGSFVDTQYF. In nucleotides, the CDR3 is TGTGCCACCAGCAGAGATCGTTCGGGACTAGCGGGATCGTTTGTAGATACGCAGTATTTT.

In this sample, this clonotype turned up once. The V gene is TRBV6-5, the J gene TRBJ2-7, with 9 positions matching TRBD2. Germline V gene lookup returns CDR1 MNHEY and CDR2 SVGAGI. The J segment lost 5 bases and the V segment lost 5 bases, leaving 13 bases of the junction unmatched. This CDR3 is built from 16 residues. CDR3 coding DNA: TGTGCCAGCAGTAGATCCCCCGGGACTAGCATCGACGAGCAGTACTTC. The encoded protein is CASSRSPGTSIDEQYF.

This clonotype was observed a few times. The rearrangement joins TRBV12-3 or TRBV12-4 to TRBJ2-6, with D unresolved. The length of the CDR3 is 13 residues. V was trimmed by 6 bases and J by 4 bases, leaving 7 bases between them. The chain's CDR3 is CASRIQGANVLTF. The CDR3 DNA reads as TGTGCCAGCAGGATACAGGGGGCCAACGTCCTGACTTTC.